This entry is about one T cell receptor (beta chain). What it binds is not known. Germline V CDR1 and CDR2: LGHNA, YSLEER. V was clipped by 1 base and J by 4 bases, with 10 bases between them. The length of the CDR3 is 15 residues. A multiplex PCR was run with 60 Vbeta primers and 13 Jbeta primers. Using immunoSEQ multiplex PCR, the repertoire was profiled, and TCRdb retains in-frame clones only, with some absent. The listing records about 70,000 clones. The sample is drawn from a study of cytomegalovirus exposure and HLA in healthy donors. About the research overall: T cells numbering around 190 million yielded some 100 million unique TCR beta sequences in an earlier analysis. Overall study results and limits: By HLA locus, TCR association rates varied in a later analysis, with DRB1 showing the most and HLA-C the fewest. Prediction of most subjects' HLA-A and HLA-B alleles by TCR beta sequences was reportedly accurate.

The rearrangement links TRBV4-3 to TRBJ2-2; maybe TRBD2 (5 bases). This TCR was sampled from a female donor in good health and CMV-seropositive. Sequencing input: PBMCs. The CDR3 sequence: CASSQGRAPTGELFF. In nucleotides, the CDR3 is TGCGCCAGCAGCCAAGGGCGGGCCCCCACCGGGGAGCTGTTTTTT.